This TCR beta chain was recorded in a study of T cell responses to AZD1222 COVID-19 vaccine. Background on the study: Second-dose timings of about 4 or about 12 weeks were pooled.

About this clone: Its matching antigen is unknown.

Germline CDR1 reads SGHTA; CDR2 reads FQGNSA. V lost 4 bases and J 5 bases, leaving 11 bases between the germline ends. The CDR3 runs to 13 residues. Overall study results and limits: Researchers report vaccine-associated CD4 TCRs spanning spike, with dominance at 160-218 and 743-854.

Assay used: immunoSEQ multiplex PCR; TCRdb lists only in-frame clones, some missing. The sample includes about 190,000 clones, 85% to 95% of them seen just once. V usage is TRBV7-2 and J usage is TRBJ2-5, with D perhaps being TRBD1 or TRBD2 (5 bases each). The sample in question was peripheral blood, obtained on day 0 of AZD1222 vaccination. This TCR derives from an adult in good health. As DNA, the CDR3 is TGTGCCAGCAGCTACCAGGGACGGGAGACCCAGTACTTC. Translated, it gives CASSYQGRETQYF.